This T cell receptor (beta chain) was captured by sequencing in a study of OX40 agonist ivuxolimab in advanced cancers. On the study more broadly: An agonistic anti-OX40 (CD134) antibody, ivuxolimab, was used to treat the patients. Hepatocellular carcinoma, melanoma, renal cell or head and neck cancer occurred in dose-escalation patients. Past anti-PD-1, anti-PD-L1 or anti-CTLA-4 therapy was accepted, and 40% had received some.

The germline CDR1 and CDR2 sequences are MNHEY and SMNVEV (reference sequence). The CDR3 has 17 amino acids. V dropped 2 bases and J dropped 8 bases, with 21 bases sitting between them. A remark on this clone: No antigen is known for it.

General study findings and limits: The investigators did not determine what antigen specificity the expanded peripheral T cells had.

The repertoire was sequenced with immunoSEQ multiplex PCR; TCRdb's copy has only in-frame clones and lacks some. Of 15,000 to 20,000 clones listed, nearly 85% are singletons. V gene TRBV27 combines with J gene TRBJ2-2; maybe TRBD1 (6 bases). This TCR derives from an adult with an advanced solid tumor such as melanoma, head and neck, liver or kidney cancer. Sequenced material: CD4+ or CD8+ T cells sorted from blood, taken in a trial of the OX40 agonist ivuxolimab. In nucleotides, the CDR3 is TGTGCCAGCAGTTTACCCGGAGGTACAGGGAGTAGGGGGGAGCTGTTTTTT. Translated: CASSLPGGTGSRGELFF.